This T cell receptor (beta chain) was documented in a study of vaccination effects on CD4 cells after COVID-19. Overall study: Post-vaccine specimens arrived a median 72 days past the second dose.

Prior to sequencing, the ViraFEST assay stimulated PBMC with viral peptide pools, which expanded the antigen-specific CD4+ T cells. Culture proceeded for roughly ten days, and CD4+ T cells were then isolated. Two doses of BNT162b2 or mRNA-1273 vaccine were administered to participants. None of the vaccinated had previously contracted SARS-CoV-2, and their nucleocapsid antibodies tested negative. Over 1.5 million PBMC per well were cultured with around 9.6 IU/ml IL-2 and roughly 10 ug/ml peptides. Libraries were prepared by immunoSEQ multiplex PCR; TCRdb keeps only in-frame clonotypes and omits some of them. The sample lists 25,000 to 35,000 clones, 80% to 85% occurring once. Concerning this clone itself: As yet, its antigen is unknown.

Germline V gene lookup returns CDR1 SQVTM and CDR2 ANQGSEA. The CDR3 covers 12 residues. V lost 6 bases, J lost 0 bases, and 8 bases lay in between. The source is a human donor who received a COVID-19 vaccine. Some clones in this sample may be carry-over from other donors' samples. This sample comprised CD4+ T cells from PBMCs cultured with SARS-CoV-2 spike peptides, obtained after COVID-19 vaccination. V and J are TRBV29-1 and TRBJ1-1; TRBD1 might be the D (5 bases). Here the CDR3 reads CSVRQLNTEAFF. DNA of the CDR3: TGCAGCGTGAGACAGTTGAACACTGAAGCTTTCTTT.